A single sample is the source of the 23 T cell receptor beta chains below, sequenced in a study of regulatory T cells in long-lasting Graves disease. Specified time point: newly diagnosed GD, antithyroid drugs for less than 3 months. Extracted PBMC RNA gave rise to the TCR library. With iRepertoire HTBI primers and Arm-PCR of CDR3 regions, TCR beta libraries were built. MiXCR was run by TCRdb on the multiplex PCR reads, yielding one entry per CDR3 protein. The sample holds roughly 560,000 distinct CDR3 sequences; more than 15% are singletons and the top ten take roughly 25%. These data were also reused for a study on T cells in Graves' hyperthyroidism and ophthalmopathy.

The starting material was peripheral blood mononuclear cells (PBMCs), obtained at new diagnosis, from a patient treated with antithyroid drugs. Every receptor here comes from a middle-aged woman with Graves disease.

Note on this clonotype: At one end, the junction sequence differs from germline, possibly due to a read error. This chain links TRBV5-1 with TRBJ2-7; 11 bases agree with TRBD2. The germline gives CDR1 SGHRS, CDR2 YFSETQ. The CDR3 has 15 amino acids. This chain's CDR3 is CASGLNLAGGYEQYF. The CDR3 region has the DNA TGCGCCAGCGGCTTGAATCTAGCGGGAGGCTACGAGCAGTACTTC.

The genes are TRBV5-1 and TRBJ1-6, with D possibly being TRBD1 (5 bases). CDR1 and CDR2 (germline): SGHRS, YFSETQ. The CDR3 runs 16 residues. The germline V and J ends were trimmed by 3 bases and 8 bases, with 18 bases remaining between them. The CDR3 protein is CASSWAGTSGYSPLHF. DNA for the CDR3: TGCGCCAGCAGCTGGGCCGGGACCTCAGGATATTCACCCCTCCACTTT.

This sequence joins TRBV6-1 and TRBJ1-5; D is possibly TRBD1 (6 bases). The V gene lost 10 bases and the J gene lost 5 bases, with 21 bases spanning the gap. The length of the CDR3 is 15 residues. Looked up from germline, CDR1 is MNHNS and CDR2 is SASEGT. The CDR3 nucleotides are TGTGCCACCACCCTACAGGGACTTTGGGATCAGCCCCAGCATTTT. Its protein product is CATTLQGLWDQPQHF.

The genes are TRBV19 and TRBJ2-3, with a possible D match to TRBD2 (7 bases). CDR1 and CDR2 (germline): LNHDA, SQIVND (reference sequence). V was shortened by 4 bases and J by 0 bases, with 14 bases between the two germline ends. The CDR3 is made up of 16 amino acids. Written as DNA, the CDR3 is TGTGCCAGTAGTACCCAGGCGGGGGCAAGCACAGATACGCAGTATTTT. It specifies CASSTQAGASTDTQYF.

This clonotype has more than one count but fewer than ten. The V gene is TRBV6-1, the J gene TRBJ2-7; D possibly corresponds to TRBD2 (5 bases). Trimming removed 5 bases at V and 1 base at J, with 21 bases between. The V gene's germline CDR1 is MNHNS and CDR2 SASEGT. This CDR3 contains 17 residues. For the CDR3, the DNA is TGTGCCAGCAGTCCCGGACTCTTCTCAGTCGGGTCCTACGAGCAGTACTTC. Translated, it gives CASSPGLFSVGSYEQYF.

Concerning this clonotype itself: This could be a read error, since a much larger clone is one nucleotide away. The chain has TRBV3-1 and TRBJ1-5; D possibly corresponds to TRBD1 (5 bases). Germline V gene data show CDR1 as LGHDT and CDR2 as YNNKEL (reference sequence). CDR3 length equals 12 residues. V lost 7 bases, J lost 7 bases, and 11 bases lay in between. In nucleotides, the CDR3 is TGTGCCAGCAACCCTCAGGGCCAGCCCCAGCATTTT. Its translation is CASNPQGQPQHF.

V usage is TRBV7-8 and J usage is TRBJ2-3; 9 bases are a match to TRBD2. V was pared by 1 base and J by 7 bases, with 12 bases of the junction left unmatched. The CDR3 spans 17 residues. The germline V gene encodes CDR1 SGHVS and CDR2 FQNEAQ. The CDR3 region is CASSLEGGGGAYYTQYF. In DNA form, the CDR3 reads TGTGCCAGCAGCTTAGAAGGGGGCGGGGGGGCCTATTATACGCAGTATTTT.

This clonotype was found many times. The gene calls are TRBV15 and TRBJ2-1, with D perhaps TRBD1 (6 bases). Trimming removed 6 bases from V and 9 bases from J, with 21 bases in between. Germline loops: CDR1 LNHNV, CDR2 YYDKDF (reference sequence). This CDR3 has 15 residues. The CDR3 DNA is TGTGCCACCAGTGCTAGGCAGGGGTTTCAAAGTGAGCAGTTCTTC. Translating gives CATSARQGFQSEQFF.

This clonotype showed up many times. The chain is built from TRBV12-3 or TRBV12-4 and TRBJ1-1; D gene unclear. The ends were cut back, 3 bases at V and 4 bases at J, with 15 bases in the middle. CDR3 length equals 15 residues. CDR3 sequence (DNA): TGTGCCAGCAGTTTTCTTGGGGTAGTGAGCACTGAAGCTTTCTTT. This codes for CASSFLGVVSTEAFF.

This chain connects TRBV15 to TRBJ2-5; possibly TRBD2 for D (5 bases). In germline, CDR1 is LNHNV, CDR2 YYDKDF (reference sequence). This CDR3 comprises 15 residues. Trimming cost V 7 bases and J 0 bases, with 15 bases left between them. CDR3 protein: CATNSRRGDQETQYF. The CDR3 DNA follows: TGTGCCACCAACTCACGCCGGGGAGACCAAGAGACCCAGTACTTC.

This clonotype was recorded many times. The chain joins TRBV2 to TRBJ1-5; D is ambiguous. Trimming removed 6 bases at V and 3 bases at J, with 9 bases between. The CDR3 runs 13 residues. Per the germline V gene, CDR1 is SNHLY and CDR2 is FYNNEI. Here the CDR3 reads CASREYVNQPQHF. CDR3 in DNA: TGTGCCAGCAGGGAGTATGTCAATCAGCCCCAGCATTTT.

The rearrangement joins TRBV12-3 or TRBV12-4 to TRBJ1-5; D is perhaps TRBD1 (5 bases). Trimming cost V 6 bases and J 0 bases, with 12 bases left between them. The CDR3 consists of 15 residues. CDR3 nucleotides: TGTGCCAGCAGCCGGGGGGGGGGTAGCAATCAGCCCCAGCATTTT. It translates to CASSRGGGSNQPQHF.

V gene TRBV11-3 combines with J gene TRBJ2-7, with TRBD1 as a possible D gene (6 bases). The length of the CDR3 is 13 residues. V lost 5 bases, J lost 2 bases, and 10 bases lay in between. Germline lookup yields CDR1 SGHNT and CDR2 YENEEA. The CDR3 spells CASSGRTAYEQYF. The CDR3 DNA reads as TGTGCCAGCAGCGGGCGGACAGCCTACGAGCAGTACTTC.

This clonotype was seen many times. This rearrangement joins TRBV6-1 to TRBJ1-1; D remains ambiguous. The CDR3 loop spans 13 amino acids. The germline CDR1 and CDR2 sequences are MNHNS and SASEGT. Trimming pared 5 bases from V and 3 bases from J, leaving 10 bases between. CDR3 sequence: CASSKRTDTEAFF. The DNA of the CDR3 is TGTGCCAGCAGTAAGAGGACCGACACTGAAGCTTTCTTT.

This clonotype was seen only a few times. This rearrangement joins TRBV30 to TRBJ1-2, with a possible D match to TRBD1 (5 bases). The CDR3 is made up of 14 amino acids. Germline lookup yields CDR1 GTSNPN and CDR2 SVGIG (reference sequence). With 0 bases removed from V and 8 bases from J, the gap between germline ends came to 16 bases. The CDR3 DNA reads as TGTGCCTGGAGTGTAACCGGGACGGGTCTAGGCTACACCTTC. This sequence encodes CAWSVTGTGLGYTF. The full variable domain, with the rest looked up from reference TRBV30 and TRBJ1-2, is SQTIHQWPATLVQPVGSPLSLECTVEGTSNPNLYWYRQAAGRGLQLLFYSVGIGQISSEVPQNLSASRPQDRQFILSSKKLLLSDSGFYLCAWSVTGTGLGYTFGSGTRLTVV.

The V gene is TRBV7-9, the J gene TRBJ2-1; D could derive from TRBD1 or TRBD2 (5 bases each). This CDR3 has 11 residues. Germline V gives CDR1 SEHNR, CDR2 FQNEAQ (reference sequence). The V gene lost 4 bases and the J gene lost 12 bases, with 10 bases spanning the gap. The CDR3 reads CASSSGAGQFF. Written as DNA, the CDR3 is TGTGCCAGCAGCTCTGGGGCGGGGCAGTTCTTC.

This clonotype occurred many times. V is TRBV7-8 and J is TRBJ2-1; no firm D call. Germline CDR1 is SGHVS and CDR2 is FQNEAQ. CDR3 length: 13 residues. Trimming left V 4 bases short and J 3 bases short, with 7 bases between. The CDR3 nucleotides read TGTGCCAGCAGCTCACCTCTCTACAATGAGCAGTTCTTC. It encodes CASSSPLYNEQFF.

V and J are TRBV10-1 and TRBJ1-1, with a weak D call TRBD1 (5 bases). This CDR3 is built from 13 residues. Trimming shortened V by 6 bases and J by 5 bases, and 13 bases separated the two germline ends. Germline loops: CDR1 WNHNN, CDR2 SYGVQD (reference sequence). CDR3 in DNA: TGCGCCAGCAGAAGGGGTGAGTGGACTGAAGCTTTCTTT. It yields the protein CASRRGEWTEAFF.

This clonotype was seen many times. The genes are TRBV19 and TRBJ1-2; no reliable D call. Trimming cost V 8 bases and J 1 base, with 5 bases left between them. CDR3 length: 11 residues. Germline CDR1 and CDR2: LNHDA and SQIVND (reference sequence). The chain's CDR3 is CASSINYGYTF. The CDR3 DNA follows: TGTGCCAGTTCGATTAACTATGGCTACACCTTC.

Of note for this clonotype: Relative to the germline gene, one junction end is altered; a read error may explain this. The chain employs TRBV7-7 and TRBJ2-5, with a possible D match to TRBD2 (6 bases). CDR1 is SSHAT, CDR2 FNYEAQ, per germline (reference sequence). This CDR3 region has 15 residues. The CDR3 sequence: CASSLAVGDQETQYF. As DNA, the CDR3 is TGTGCTAGCAGCTTAGCGGTTGGGGATCAAGAGACCCAGTACTTC.

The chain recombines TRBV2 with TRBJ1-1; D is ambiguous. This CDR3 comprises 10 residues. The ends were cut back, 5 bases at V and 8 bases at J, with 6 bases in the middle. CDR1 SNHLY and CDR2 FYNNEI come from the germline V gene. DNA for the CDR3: TGTGCCAGCAGTTCCGACGAAGCTTTCTTT. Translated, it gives CASSSDEAFF.

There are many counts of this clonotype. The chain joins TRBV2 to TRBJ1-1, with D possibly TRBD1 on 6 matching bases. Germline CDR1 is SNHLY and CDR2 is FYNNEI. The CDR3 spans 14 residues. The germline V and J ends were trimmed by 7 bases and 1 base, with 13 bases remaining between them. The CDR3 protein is CASTEGVPNTEAFF. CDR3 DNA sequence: TGTGCCAGCACTGAGGGGGTACCGAACACTGAAGCTTTCTTT.

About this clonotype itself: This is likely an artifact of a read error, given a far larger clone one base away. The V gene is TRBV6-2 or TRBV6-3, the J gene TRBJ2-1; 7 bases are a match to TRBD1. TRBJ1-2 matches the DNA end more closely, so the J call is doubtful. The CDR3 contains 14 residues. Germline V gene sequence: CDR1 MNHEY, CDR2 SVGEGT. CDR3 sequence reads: CASSSGQADVGYTF. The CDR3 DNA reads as TGTGCCAGCTCCAGTGGACAGGCCGACGTTGGCTACACCTTC.